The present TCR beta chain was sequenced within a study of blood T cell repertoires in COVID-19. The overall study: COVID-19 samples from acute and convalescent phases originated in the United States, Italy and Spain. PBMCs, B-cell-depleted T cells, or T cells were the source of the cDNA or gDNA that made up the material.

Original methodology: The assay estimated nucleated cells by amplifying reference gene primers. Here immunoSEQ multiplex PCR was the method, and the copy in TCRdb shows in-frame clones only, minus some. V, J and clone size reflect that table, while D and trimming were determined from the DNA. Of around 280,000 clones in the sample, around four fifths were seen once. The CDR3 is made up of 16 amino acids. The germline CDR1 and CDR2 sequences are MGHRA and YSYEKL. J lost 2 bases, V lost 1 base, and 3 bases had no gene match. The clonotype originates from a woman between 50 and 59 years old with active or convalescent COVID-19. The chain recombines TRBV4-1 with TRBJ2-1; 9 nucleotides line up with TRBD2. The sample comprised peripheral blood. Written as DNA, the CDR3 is TGCGCCAGCAGCCAAGTCCGACTAGCGGCCTACAATGAGCAGTTCTTC. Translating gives CASSQVRLAAYNEQFF.